Sequencing of this TCR beta chain was carried out in a study of cytotoxic CD8 clonotypes in ibrutinib-treated CLL. General study results and limits: Public clonotypes, found uncommonly, either contracted or stayed stable on treatment. Measured clonality at baseline was greater than in age-matched healthy donors and tracked with circulating CD8+ T-cell counts. Clonality was elevated at ibrutinib response and had returned toward baseline at progression.

Deletions cut 7 bases from V and 0 bases from J, with 6 bases between. Germline V CDR1 and CDR2: MNHEY, SVGAGI. This CDR3 is built from 12 residues. Details on this clone: Antigen unknown.

Sequencing was designed to attain a depth spanning 1 in 200,000 to 1 in 1 million T cells. Produced via immunoSEQ multiplex PCR; TCRdb's table is partial and in-frame only. The data show about 29,000 clones, with around 76% seen just once and 51% held by the top ten. Specimen: PBMCs, collected after 36 months of ibrutinib treatment. The sequence was collected from a human donor with chronic lymphocytic leukemia. This chain joins TRBV6-5 and TRBJ1-2; no firm D call. The CDR3 region has the DNA TGTGCCAGCACTACAGCTAACTATGGCTACACCTTC. It encodes CASTTANYGYTF.